This T cell receptor beta chain comes out of a study of blood T cell repertoires in COVID-19. Looking at the study overall: Specimens from acute and convalescent COVID-19 originated in the United States, Italy and Spain. Sources were T cells, B-cell-depleted T cells, or PBMCs; the material itself was cDNA or gDNA.

Original handling: Cell counts per sample came from amplifying reference gene primers. TCRdb's copy holds only in-frame clones and misses some; the assay was immunoSEQ multiplex PCR. V and J calls and clone size are given by that table; D and trimming were obtained from the DNA. The sample has 200,000 to 300,000 clones, approximately 86% seen once. This clonotype was sampled from a young woman who had recovered from COVID-19. Sequenced material: peripheral blood.

CDR3 sequence: CASSPAGTGINYEQFF. The DNA for the CDR3 is TGTGCCAGCAGTCCAGCCGGGACAGGGATTAACTATGAGCAGTTCTTC. The V and J genes are TRBV25-1 and TRBJ2-1; 9 bases are shared with TRBD1. With 5 bases clipped from V and 8 bases from J, the junction kept 13 bases outside the gene matches. The CDR3 is made up of 16 amino acids. Germline values: CDR1 MGHDK, CDR2 SYGVNS.